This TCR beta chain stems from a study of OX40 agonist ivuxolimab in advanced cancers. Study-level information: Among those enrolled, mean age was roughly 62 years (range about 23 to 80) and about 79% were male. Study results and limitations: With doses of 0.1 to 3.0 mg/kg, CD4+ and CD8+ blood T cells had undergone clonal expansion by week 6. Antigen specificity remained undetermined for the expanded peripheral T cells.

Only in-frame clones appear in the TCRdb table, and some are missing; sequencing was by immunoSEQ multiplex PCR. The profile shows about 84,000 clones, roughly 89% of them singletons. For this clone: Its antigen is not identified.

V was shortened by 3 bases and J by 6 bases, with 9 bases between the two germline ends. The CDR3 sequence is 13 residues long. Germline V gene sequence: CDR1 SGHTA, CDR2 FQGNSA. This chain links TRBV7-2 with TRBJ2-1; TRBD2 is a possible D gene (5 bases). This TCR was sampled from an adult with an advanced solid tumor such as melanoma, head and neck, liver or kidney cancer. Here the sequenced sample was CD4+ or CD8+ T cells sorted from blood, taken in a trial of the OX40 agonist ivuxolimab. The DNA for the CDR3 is TGTGCCAGCAGCTTTGGAGGAGGCAATGAGCAGTTCTTC. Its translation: CASSFGGGNEQFF.